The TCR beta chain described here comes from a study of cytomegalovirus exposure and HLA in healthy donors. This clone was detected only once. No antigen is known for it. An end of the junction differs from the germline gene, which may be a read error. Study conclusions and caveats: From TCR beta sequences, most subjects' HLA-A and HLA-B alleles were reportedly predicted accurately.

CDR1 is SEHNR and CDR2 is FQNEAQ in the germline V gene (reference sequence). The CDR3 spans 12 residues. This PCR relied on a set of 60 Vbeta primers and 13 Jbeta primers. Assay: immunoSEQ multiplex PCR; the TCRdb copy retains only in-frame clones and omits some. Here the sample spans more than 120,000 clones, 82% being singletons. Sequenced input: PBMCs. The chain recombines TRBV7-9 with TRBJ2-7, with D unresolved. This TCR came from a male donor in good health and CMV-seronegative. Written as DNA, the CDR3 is TGTTCCAGCAGCACGGAGAGCTACGAGCAGTACTTC. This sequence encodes CSSSTESYEQYF.